Below, one T cell receptor (beta chain) is given with its context. The antigen is unknown. TCRalpha and TCRbeta libraries used 5'RACE with constant-segment primers and UMIs. TCRdb used MiXCR to reprocess the 5' RACE reads, holding one entry per CDR3 protein. The table includes 180,000 or so distinct CDR3 sequences, around 16% detected once. This entry belongs to a study of T-cell memory formation after mild COVID-19. Findings and caveats of the study: Clones shrinking from day 15 to 85 showed even CD4/CD8 mixes; later expanders tilted CD4+.

This CDR3 contains 18 residues. V was pared by 4 bases and J by 2 bases, with 12 bases of the junction left unmatched. The germline V gene has CDR1 SEHNR and CDR2 FQNEAQ (reference sequence). Input material: PBMCs or a T cell subset sorted from them (not recorded which). This receptor was obtained from an adult woman who had mild COVID-19 (a few samples of this study predate the infection). Cell type and time point are not known. The V and J genes are TRBV7-9 and TRBJ2-4; the match to TRBD2 covers 9 bases. The CDR3 region has the DNA TGTGCCAGCAGCTCGGGATCCCAGCGGGGGGCACCCAAAAACATTCAGTACTTC. Its translation is CASSSGSQRGAPKNIQYF.